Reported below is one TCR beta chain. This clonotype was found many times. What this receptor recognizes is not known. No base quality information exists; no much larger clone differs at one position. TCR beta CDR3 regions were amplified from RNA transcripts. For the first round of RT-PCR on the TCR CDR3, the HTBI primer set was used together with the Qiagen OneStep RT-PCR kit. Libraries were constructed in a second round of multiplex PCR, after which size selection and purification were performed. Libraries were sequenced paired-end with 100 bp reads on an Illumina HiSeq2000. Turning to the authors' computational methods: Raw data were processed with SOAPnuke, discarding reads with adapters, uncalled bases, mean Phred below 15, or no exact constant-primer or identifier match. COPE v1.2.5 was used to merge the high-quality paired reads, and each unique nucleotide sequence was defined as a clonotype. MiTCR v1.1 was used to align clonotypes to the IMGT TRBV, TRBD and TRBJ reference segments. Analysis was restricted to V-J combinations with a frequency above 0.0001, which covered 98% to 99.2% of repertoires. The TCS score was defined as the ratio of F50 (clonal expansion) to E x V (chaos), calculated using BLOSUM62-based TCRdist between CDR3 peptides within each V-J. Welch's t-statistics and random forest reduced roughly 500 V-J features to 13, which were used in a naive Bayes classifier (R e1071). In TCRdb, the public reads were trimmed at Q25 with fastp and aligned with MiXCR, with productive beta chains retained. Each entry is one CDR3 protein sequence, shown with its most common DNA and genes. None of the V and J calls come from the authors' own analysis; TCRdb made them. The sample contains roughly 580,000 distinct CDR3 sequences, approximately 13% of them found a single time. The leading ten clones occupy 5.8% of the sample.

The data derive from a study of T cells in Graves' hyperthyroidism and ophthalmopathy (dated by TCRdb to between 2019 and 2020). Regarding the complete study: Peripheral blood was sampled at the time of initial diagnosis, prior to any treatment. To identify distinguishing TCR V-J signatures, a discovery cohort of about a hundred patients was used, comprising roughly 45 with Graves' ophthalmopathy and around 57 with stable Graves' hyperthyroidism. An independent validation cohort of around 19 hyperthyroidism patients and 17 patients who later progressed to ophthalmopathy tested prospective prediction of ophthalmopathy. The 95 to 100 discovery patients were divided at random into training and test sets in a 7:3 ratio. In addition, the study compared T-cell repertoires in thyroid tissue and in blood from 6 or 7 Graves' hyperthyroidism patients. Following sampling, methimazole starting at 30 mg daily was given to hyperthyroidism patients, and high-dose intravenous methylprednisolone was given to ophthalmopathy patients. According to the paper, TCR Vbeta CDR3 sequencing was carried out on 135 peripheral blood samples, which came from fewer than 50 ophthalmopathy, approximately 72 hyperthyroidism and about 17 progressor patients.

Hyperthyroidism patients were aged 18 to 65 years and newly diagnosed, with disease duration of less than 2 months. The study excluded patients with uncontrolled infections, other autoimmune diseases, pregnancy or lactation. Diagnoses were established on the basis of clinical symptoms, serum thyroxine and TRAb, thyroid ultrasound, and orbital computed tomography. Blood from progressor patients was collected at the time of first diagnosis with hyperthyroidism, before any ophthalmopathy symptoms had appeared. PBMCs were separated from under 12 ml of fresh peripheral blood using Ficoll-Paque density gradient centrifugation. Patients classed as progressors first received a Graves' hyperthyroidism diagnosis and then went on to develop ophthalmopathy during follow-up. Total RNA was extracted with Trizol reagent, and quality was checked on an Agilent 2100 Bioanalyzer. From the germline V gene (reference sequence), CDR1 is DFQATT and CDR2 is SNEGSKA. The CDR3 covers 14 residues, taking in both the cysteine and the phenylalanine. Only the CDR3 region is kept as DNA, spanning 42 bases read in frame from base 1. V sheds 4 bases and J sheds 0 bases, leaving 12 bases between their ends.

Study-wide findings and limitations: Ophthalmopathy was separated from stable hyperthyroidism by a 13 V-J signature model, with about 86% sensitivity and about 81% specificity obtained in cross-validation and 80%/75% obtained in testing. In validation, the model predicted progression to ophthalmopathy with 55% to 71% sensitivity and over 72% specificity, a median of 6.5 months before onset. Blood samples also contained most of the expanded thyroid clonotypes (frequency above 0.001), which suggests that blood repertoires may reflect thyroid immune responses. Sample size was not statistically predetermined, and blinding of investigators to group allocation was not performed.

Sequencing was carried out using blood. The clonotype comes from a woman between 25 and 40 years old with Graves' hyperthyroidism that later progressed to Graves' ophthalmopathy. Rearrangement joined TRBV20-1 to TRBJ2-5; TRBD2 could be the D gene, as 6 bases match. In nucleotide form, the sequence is TGCAGTGCTAAGACCGGGACTTACCAAGAGACCCAGTACTTC. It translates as CSAKTGTYQETQYF.